These 17 T cell receptor beta chains originate from one sample sequenced in a study of identical twins. TCRdb passed the 5' RACE reads through MiXCR, listing each CDR3 protein once. The sample gives 510,000 or so distinct CDR3 sequences, roughly 15% of which show up once; more than 0.4% is in the top ten. The same sample was also used in a study of yellow fever vaccine responses in identical twins.

Sequences were obtained from CD4+ T cells sorted from blood. These receptors came from a woman aged 18-29 years in good health.

This clonotype was found a few times. The rearrangement links TRBV10-1 to TRBJ2-1; weak D call: TRBD2 (6 bases). Looked up from germline, CDR1 is WNHNN and CDR2 is SYGVQD (reference sequence). The CDR3 totals 14 residues. The germline V and J ends were trimmed by 3 bases and 8 bases, with 14 bases remaining between them. CDR3: CASSELAENDEQFF. In nucleotides, the CDR3 is TGCGCCAGCAGTGAATTAGCGGAGAATGATGAGCAGTTCTTC.

This chain links TRBV6-1 with TRBJ1-1; TRBD1 agrees at 10 bases. The J segment lost 4 bases and the V segment lost 5 bases, leaving 7 bases of the junction unmatched. CDR3 length: 15 amino acids. Germline CDR1 MNHNS, CDR2 SASEGT. CDR3 protein: CASSTRDRGSTEAFF. In nucleotides, the CDR3 is TGTGCCAGCAGTACCCGGGACAGGGGAAGCACTGAAGCTTTCTTT.

This clonotype came up a few times. The genes are TRBV10-3 and TRBJ2-2; TRBD2 agrees at 8 bases. After removal of 2 bases from V and 6 bases from J, the junction contained 5 bases not matched to a gene. The length of the CDR3 is 15 residues. The germline gives CDR1 ENHRY, CDR2 SYGVKD. The CDR3 sequence is CAISEQAGGAGELFF. The CDR3 DNA reads as TGTGCCATCAGTGAGCAGGCGGGGGGCGCCGGGGAGCTGTTTTTT.

This clonotype was observed a handful of times. The V and J genes are TRBV3-1 and TRBJ2-1; unclear D gene. Germline V gives CDR1 LGHDT, CDR2 YNNKEL (reference sequence). The ends were cut back, 7 bases at V and 6 bases at J, with 13 bases in the middle. This CDR3 has 13 amino acids. CDR3 amino acids: CASNPSSSNEQFF. The CDR3, as DNA: TGTGCCAGCAACCCCTCAAGCTCCAATGAGCAGTTCTTC.

The V and J genes are TRBV7-6 and TRBJ2-2; 8 bases are shared with TRBD1. Trimming removed 5 bases from V and 0 bases from J; junction bases left unmatched: 5. The CDR3 has 16 residues. Germline assignment: CDR1 SGHVS and CDR2 FNYEAQ. CDR3 bases: TGTGCCAGCAGCCTCTACAGGGGGTCGAACACCGGGGAGCTGTTTTTT. This translates into CASSLYRGSNTGELFF.

The rearrangement joins TRBV24-1 to TRBJ2-2; 7 bases are a match to TRBD1. The CDR3 is made up of 17 amino acids. CDR1 and CDR2 (germline): KGHDR, SFDVKD. V lost 4 bases, J lost 1 base, and 8 bases stayed unmatched. The CDR3 region is CATSDPDRSLNTGELFF. The CDR3 DNA reads as TGTGCCACCAGTGACCCGGACAGGTCCCTGAACACCGGGGAGCTGTTTTTT.

This clonotype occurred a few times. The V gene is TRBV12-3 or TRBV12-4, the J gene TRBJ1-1, with D unclear. The length of the CDR3 is 14 residues. The V end lost 5 bases, the J end lost 8 bases, and 18 bases lay between the germline ends. The CDR3 reads CASSPPGRLKEAFF. CDR3 nucleotide sequence: TGTGCCAGCAGTCCCCCCGGCAGGCTTAAGGAAGCTTTCTTT.

The chain has TRBV7-9 and TRBJ1-2, with D unresolved. Trimming pared 5 bases from V and 10 bases from J, leaving 14 bases between. This CDR3 contains 12 residues. Germline CDR1 and CDR2: SEHNR and FQNEAQ (reference sequence). The CDR3 nucleotides are TGTGCCAGCAGCCCAGGACTGACGGCCTACACCTTC. Its translation: CASSPGLTAYTF.

This rearrangement joins TRBV12-3 or TRBV12-4 to TRBJ1-4; 9 bases match TRBD1. V shed 6 bases, J shed 11 bases, and the junction held 10 bases outside the gene matches. CDR3 size: 14 residues. This CDR3 reads CASRAPGQGLKLFF. The CDR3 region has the DNA TGTGCCAGCAGAGCTCCGGGACAGGGCCTTAAACTGTTTTTT.

The rearrangement links TRBV11-2 to TRBJ2-5; 14 bases line up with TRBD2. Unmatched junction bases numbered 17, after V lost 5 bases and J lost 9 bases. The V gene's germline CDR1 is SGHAT and CDR2 FQNNGV. CDR3 length equals 18 residues. CDR3: CASSRGLAGGPPGLAQYF. CDR3 DNA sequence: TGTGCCAGCAGCCGAGGACTAGCGGGAGGACCGCCGGGTTTGGCCCAGTACTTC. Based on the CDR3 plus reference TRBV11-2 and TRBJ2-5, the full variable domain is EAGVAQSPRYKIIEKRQSVAFWCNPISGHATLYWYQQILGQGPKLLIQFQNNGVVDDSQLPKDRFSAERLKGVDSTLKIQPAKLEDSAVYLCASSRGLAGGPPGLAQYFGPGTRLLVL.

This chain links TRBV7-9 with TRBJ2-7, with 9 positions matching TRBD1. The CDR3 covers 15 residues. Germline V gene sequence: CDR1 SEHNR, CDR2 FQNEAQ (reference sequence). Germline trimming cut 0 bases from V and 4 bases from J; bases unmatched to any gene: 4. As DNA, the CDR3 is TGTGCCAGCAGCTTAGCGACAGGGGGTTGGTACGAGCAGTACTTC. It is translated as CASSLATGGWYEQYF.

The rearrangement uses TRBV28 and TRBJ1-3; a weak D match, TRBD1 (6 bases). The CDR3 spans 16 residues. V was trimmed by 3 bases and J by 4 bases, leaving 16 bases between them. CDR1 is MDHEN and CDR2 is SYDVKM in the germline V gene. DNA for the CDR3: TGTGCCAGCAGTTTTTCGGACAGTAGGGGAGGAAACACCATATATTTT. Translation gives CASSFSDSRGGNTIYF.

The V and J genes are TRBV3-1 and TRBJ2-5, with 7 bases matching TRBD1. The germline V gene has CDR1 LGHDT and CDR2 YNNKEL (reference sequence). The CDR3 runs 14 residues. V shed 3 bases, J shed 2 bases, and the junction held 3 bases outside the gene matches. This CDR3 reads CASSHGQAQETQYF. The DNA of the CDR3 is TGTGCCAGCAGCCATGGACAGGCGCAAGAGACCCAGTACTTC.

This clonotype has just a few counts. The chain has TRBV29-1 and TRBJ1-2; 9 bases align to TRBD1. The V and J ends lost 0 bases and 4 bases, in that order; junction bases with no gene match: 12. Germline-derived CDR1 and CDR2 are SQVTM and ANQGSEA. The CDR3 has 17 residues. CDR3 sequence reads: CSVEDGTGSAGGYGYTF. CDR3 bases: TGCAGCGTTGAAGATGGGACAGGGTCAGCCGGGGGCTATGGCTACACCTTC.

This clonotype was counted between two and nine times. CDR3 DNA: TGCAGTGCTAGAGTGGAAGACAGACGGGTCGCGGAGCAGTACTTC. This sequence encodes CSARVEDRRVAEQYF. The chain joins TRBV20-1 to TRBJ2-7; perhaps TRBD1 as D (5 bases). V gave up 1 base and J gave up 7 bases, with 20 bases separating them. The CDR3 has 15 amino acids. Germline assignment: CDR1 DFQATT and CDR2 SNEGSKA (reference sequence).

The sample holds one count of this clonotype. This rearrangement joins TRBV5-1 to TRBJ1-1, with D possibly matching TRBD1 (6 bases). This CDR3 has 15 amino acids. Trimming stripped 0 bases from V and 5 bases from J, with 14 bases between. Germline assignment: CDR1 SGHRS and CDR2 YFSETQ. The CDR3 sequence is CASSLEGQGSTEAFF. The CDR3 region has the DNA TGCGCCAGCAGCTTGGAGGGGCAGGGGTCAACTGAAGCTTTCTTT.

V gene TRBV12-3 or TRBV12-4 combines with J gene TRBJ2-7, with D unresolved. Trimming stripped 6 bases from V and 0 bases from J, with 9 bases between. The length of the CDR3 is 13 residues. In nucleotides, the CDR3 is TGTGCCAGCAGCCGGATCAGCTCCTACGAGCAGTACTTC. Translation gives CASSRISSYEQYF.